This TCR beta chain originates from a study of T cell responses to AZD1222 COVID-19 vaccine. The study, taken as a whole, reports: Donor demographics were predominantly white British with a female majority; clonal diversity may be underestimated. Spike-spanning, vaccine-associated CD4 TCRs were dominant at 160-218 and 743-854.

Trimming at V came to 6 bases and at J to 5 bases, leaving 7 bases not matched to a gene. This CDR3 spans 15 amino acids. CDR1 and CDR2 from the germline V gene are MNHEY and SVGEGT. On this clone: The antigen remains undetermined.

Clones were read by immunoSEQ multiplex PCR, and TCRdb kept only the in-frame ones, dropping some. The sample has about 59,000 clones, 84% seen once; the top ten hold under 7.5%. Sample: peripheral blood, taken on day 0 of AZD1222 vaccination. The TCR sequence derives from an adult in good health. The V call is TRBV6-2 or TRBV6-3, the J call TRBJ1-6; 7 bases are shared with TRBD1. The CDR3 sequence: CASSDRDTNNSPLHF. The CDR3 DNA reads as TGTGCCAGCAGCGACAGGGATACAAATAATTCACCCCTCCACTTT.